Presented here are 18 T cell receptor beta chains from one specimen sequenced in a study of blood T cell repertoires in COVID-19 (dated by TCRdb to 2020 to 2022). The library was prepared using the immunoSEQ multiplex PCR assay. The immuneACCESS repertoire file appears here via TCRdb, limited to in-frame rearrangements. These files lack a portion of the clones; in checked studies, under half of the deficit traces to unresolved V genes, and the cause of the others is not known. This sample lists under 400,000 clones; 85% to 90% were detected once. The ten largest clones add up to less than 3.5% of the sample. Sequences were obtained from peripheral blood. The receptors were gathered from a woman in her thirties with COVID-19, enrolled during active disease.

This chain connects TRBV18 to TRBJ2-7, with D maybe TRBD1 (5 bases). The CDR3 is 12 residues long. CDR1 is KGHSH, CDR2 LQKENI, per germline. V was trimmed by 2 bases and J by 6 bases, leaving 8 bases between them. CDR3 nucleotides: TGTGCCAGCTCACCAAGGACACCCGAGCAGTACTTC. Translated: CASSPRTPEQYF.

This chain connects TRBV27 to TRBJ2-1, with 8 bases matching TRBD2. This CDR3 is 15 amino acids long. CDR1 is MNHEY, CDR2 SMNVEV, per germline (reference sequence). V shed 3 bases, J shed 4 bases, and the junction held 5 bases outside the gene matches. The CDR3 region has the DNA TGTGCCAGCAGTTTTTCGGTAGCGGGGTACAATGAGCAGTTCTTC. Residues: CASSFSVAGYNEQFF.

This clone was recorded once. The rearrangement uses TRBV19 and TRBJ1-2; the D is unclear. CDR1 and CDR2 from the germline V gene are LNHDA and SQIVND (reference sequence). The CDR3 covers 11 residues. Trimming pared 3 bases from V and 5 bases from J, leaving 4 bases between. The CDR3 loop reads CASSINYGYTF. In DNA, the CDR3 is TGTGCCAGTAGTATTAATTATGGCTACACCTTC.

A remark on this clone: The germline gene is not matched at one end of the junction; a read error may be the cause. CDR3 in amino acids: CAISDQRQVGHF. The CDR3 bases are TGTGCCATCAGTGACCAACGACAGGTTGGTCACTTC. This chain connects TRBV10-3 to TRBJ2-7, with D maybe TRBD1 (6 bases). Germline V lookup: CDR1 ENHRY, CDR2 SYGVKD. The CDR3 is made up of 12 amino acids.

This chain connects TRBV5-6 to TRBJ1-4; 7 bases are a match to TRBD1. Germline trimming cut 2 bases from V and 4 bases from J; bases unmatched to any gene: 8. Looked up from germline, CDR1 is SGHDT and CDR2 is YYEEEE. The CDR3 runs to 16 residues. CDR3 nucleotide sequence: TGTGCCAGCAGCTTCGGATCCGGGACAGTTAATGAAAAACTGTTTTTT. Translating gives CASSFGSGTVNEKLFF. Full variable domain (missing parts from reference TRBV5-6 and TRBJ1-4): DAGVTQSPTHLIKTRGQQVTLRCSPKSGHDTVSWYQQALGQGPQFIFQYYEEEERQRGNFPDRFSGHQFPNYSSELNVNALLLGDSALYLCASSFGSGTVNEKLFFGSGTQLSVL.

The V call is TRBV5-6, the J call TRBJ1-2; D is possibly TRBD1 (6 bases). Germline CDR1 and CDR2: SGHDT and YYEEEE. V lost 3 bases to trimming and J lost 7 bases, with 13 bases between them. The CDR3 contains 13 residues. CDR3 protein: CASSSPGGLGYTF. The CDR3 DNA follows: TGTGCCAGCAGCTCCCCGGGGGGGCTTGGCTACACCTTC. Full variable domain (remainder filled in from reference TRBV5-6 and TRBJ1-2): DAGVTQSPTHLIKTRGQQVTLRCSPKSGHDTVSWYQQALGQGPQFIFQYYEEEERQRGNFPDRFSGHQFPNYSSELNVNALLLGDSALYLCASSSPGGLGYTFGSGTRLTVV.

V and J are TRBV27 and TRBJ2-4; TRBD2 might be the D (6 bases). Trimming took 4 bases from V and 2 from J, leaving 15 bases between them. The CDR3 spans 16 residues. CDR1 and CDR2 from the germline V gene are MNHEY and SMNVEV (reference sequence). For the CDR3, the DNA is TGTGCCAGCAGTTCGGGGGTGGCCGGGTCCAAAAACATTCAGTACTTC. Amino acid sequence: CASSSGVAGSKNIQYF.

V is TRBV2 and J is TRBJ2-7, with D possibly matching TRBD2 (6 bases). Per germline, CDR1 SNHLY and CDR2 FYNNEI. V was shortened by 4 bases and J by 2 bases, with 12 bases between the two germline ends. This CDR3 spans 14 amino acids. The CDR3 coding sequence is TGTGCCAGCAGTGGCGGGATAGTCACCTACGAGCAGTACTTC. Encoded protein: CASSGGIVTYEQYF. Full variable domain (remainder filled in from reference TRBV2 and TRBJ2-7): EPEVTQTPSHQVTQMGQEVILRCVPISNHLYFYWYRQILGQKVEFLVSFYNNEISEKSEIFDDQFSVERPDGSNFTLKIRSTKLEDSAMYFCASSGGIVTYEQYFGPGTRLTVT.

The J gene is TRBJ2-7, the V gene TRBV27, with a tentative D call TRBD1 (6 bases). Deletions cut 2 bases from V and 3 bases from J, with 8 bases between. The CDR3 sequence is 13 residues long. Per germline, CDR1 MNHEY and CDR2 SMNVEV (reference sequence). CDR3 in amino acids: CASSLGTNYEQYF. The CDR3 nucleotides read TGTGCCAGCAGTTTAGGGACAAACTACGAGCAGTACTTC.

This clone has just one count. The J gene is TRBJ2-1, the V gene TRBV7-2; D is uncertain. The V gene's germline CDR1 is SGHTA and CDR2 FQGNSA. V was clipped by 1 base and J by 0 bases, with 13 bases between them. The CDR3 contains 17 residues. The CDR3 is CASSLVRLGPSYNEQFF. In DNA, the CDR3 is TGTGCCAGCAGCTTAGTTCGTCTAGGCCCCTCCTACAATGAGCAGTTCTTC. The full variable domain, in which reference TRBV7-2 and TRBJ2-1 provide the parts outside the CDR3, is GAGVSQSPSNKVTEKGKDVELRCDPISGHTALYWYRQSLGQGLEFLIYFQGNSAPDKSGLPSDRFSAERTGGSVSTLTIQRTQQEDSAVYLCASSLVRLGPSYNEQFFGPGTRLTVL.

The genes are TRBV24-1 and TRBJ2-5; TRBD1 is a possible D gene (6 bases). V was cut by 5 bases and J by 4 bases, with 16 bases left in between. CDR3 length equals 15 residues. Germline V gene data show CDR1 as KGHDR and CDR2 as SFDVKD. CDR3 residues: CATSVGRGFSETQYF. The CDR3 DNA follows: TGTGCCACCAGTGTGGGAAGGGGGTTCTCAGAGACCCAGTACTTC.

This chain connects TRBV3-1 (or the pseudogene TRBV3-2) to TRBJ2-5; D is perhaps TRBD2 (5 bases). The CDR3 length is 14 residues. Trimming pared 1 base from V and 4 bases from J, leaving 10 bases between. The germline V gene encodes CDR1 LGHDT and CDR2 YNNKEL (reference sequence). In DNA form, the CDR3 reads TGTGCCAGCAGCCAAGTTACAAGCGGAGAGACCCAGTACTTC. Translated, it gives CASSQVTSGETQYF.

The rearrangement uses TRBV19 and TRBJ2-2; D gene uncertain. The CDR3 covers 15 residues. Trimming took 3 bases from V and 1 from J, leaving 9 bases between them. Germline V CDR1 and CDR2: LNHDA, SQIVND (reference sequence). The CDR3 spells CASSMAAVNTGELFF. The CDR3 DNA follows: TGTGCCAGTAGTATGGCCGCGGTGAACACCGGGGAGCTGTTTTTT.

This chain links TRBV6-4 with TRBJ2-1, with a tentative D call TRBD2 (5 bases). In germline, CDR1 is MRHNA, CDR2 SNTAGT. V was shortened by 6 bases and J by 0 bases, with 15 bases between the two germline ends. This CDR3 contains 16 residues. This CDR3 reads CASSEEAVSSYNEQFF. The DNA of the CDR3 is TGTGCCAGCAGCGAGGAGGCGGTCAGCTCCTACAATGAGCAGTTCTTC.

The V gene is TRBV7-2, the J gene TRBJ2-1; tentatively, D is TRBD2 (5 bases). The CDR3 covers 16 residues. V lost 6 bases, J lost 0 bases, and 15 bases lay in between. Germline V gene data show CDR1 as SGHTA and CDR2 as FQGNSA. CDR3 in amino acids: CASSPSKGSSYNEQFF. The DNA for the CDR3 is TGTGCCAGCAGTCCAAGTAAAGGGAGCTCCTACAATGAGCAGTTCTTC.

The V and J genes are TRBV30 and TRBJ2-5, with 8 bases that match TRBD2. This CDR3 spans 14 amino acids. Germline-derived CDR1 and CDR2 are GTSNPN and SVGIG (reference sequence). Losses at the gene ends were 3 bases for V and 11 bases for J; bases not matched to a gene: 14. CDR3 region: CAWRLAGGPPVQYF. The CDR3 DNA reads as TGTGCCTGGAGACTCGCGGGAGGACCTCCGGTGCAGTACTTC.

This clone has a single count. The rearrangement joins TRBV18 to TRBJ1-3; the D is unclear. The germline V and J ends were trimmed by 3 bases and 4 bases, with 13 bases remaining between them. The CDR3 consists of 15 residues. CDR1 KGHSH and CDR2 LQKENI come from the germline V gene. CDR3 in DNA: TGTGCCAGCTCACCTACCACCGGGAACGGAAACACCATATATTTT. It specifies CASSPTTGNGNTIYF.

The V call is TRBV19, the J call TRBJ1-1; tentative D call: TRBD1 (6 bases). Germline lookup yields CDR1 LNHDA and CDR2 SQIVND (reference sequence). With 3 bases removed from V and 8 bases from J, the gap between germline ends came to 10 bases. CDR3 length: 12 residues. CDR3 sequence (DNA): TGTGCCAGTAGTATCCGTGACAGGGAAGCTTTCTTT. Amino acid sequence: CASSIRDREAFF.